This TCR beta chain appears in the sequencing data of a study of technical replicates of blood from several donors. Clones were sequenced by immunoSEQ multiplex PCR, and TCRdb holds only the in-frame ones, with some missing. This sample has about 61,000 clones; approximately 97% occur once, and the top ten carry over 0.15%. Losses at the gene ends were 7 bases for V and 5 bases for J; bases not matched to a gene: 8. From germline, CDR1 is SGHRS and CDR2 YFSETQ. This CDR3 is 14 amino acids long. Only one count was recorded for this clone. The chain has TRBV5-1 and TRBJ2-5; 10 positions agree with TRBD2. The sequence was obtained from a human donor in good health. The sample comprised T cells isolated from PBMCs. CDR3 sequence: CASGNSGRAETQYF. The CDR3 DNA is TGCGCCAGCGGCAACAGCGGGAGGGCGGAGACCCAGTACTTC.